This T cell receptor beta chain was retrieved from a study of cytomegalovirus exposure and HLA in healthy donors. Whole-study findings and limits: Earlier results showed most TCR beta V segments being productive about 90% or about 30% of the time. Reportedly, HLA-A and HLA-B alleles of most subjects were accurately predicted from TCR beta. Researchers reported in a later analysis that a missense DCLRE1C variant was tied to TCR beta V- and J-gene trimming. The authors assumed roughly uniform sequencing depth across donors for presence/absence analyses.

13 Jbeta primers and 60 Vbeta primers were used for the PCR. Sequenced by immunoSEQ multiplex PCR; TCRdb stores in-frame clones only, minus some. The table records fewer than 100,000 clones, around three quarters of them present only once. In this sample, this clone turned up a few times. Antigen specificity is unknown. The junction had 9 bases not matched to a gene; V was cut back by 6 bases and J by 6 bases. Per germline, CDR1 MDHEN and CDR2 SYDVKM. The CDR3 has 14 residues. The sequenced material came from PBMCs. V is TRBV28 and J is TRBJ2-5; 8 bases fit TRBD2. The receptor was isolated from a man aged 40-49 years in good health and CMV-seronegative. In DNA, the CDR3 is TGTGCCAGCAGAAAACGGGAGGGCCGGAAGACCCAGTACTTC. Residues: CASRKREGRKTQYF.